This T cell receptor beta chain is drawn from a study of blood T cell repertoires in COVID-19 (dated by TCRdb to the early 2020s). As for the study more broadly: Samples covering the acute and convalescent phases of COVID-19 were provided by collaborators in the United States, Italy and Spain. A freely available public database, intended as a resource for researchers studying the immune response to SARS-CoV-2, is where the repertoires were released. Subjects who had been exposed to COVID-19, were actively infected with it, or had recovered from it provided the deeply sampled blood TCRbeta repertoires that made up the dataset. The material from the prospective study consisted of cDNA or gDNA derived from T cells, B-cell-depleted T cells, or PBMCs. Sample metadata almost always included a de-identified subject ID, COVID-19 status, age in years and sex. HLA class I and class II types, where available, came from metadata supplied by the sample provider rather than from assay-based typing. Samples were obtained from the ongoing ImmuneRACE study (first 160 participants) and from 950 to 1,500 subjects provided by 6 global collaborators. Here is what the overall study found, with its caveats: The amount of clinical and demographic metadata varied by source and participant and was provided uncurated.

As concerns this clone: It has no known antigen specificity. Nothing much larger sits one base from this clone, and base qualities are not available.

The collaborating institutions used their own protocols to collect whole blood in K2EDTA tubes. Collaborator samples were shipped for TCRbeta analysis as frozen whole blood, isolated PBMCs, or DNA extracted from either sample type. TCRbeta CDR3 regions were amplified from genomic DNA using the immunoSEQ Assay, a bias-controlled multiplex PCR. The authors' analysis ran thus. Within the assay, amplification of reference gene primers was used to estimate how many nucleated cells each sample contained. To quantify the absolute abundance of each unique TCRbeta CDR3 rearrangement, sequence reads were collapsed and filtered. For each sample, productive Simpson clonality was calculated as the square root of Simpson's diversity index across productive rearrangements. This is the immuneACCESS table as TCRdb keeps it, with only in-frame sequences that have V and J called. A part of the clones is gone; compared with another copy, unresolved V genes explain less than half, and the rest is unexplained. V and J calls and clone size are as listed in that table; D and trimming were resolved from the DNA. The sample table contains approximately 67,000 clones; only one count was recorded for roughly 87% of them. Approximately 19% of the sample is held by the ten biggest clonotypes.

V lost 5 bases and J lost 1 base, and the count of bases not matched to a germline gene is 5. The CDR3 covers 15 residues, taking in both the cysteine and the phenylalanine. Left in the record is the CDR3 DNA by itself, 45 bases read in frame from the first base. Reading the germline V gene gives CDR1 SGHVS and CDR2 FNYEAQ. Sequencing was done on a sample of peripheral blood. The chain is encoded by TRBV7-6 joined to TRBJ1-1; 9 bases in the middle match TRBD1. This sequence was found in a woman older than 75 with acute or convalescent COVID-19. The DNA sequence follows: TGTGCCAGCAGCCCCGGGACAGGGAGGAACACTGAAGCTTTCTTT. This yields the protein CASSPGTGRNTEAFF.